One sample yielded the 3 T cell receptor beta chains listed below, sequenced in a study of somatic mutations in cytotoxic T cells in rheumatoid arthritis. Profiling relied on immunoSEQ multiplex PCR, and the TCRdb table lists in-frame clones only, not all of them. The sample holds 4,000 to 4,500 clones, 75% to 85% seen once. Sequenced material: CD8+ T cells sorted from blood. All receptors come from an adult with rheumatoid arthritis.

The J gene is TRBJ1-1, the V gene TRBV27, with 9 nucleotides matching TRBD1. J lost 5 bases, V lost 3 bases, and 10 bases had no gene match. CDR1 and CDR2 from the germline V gene are MNHEY and SMNVEV (reference sequence). This CDR3 comprises 16 residues. The CDR3 loop is CASSFTTGGAWTEAFF. The CDR3 nucleotides are TGTGCCAGCAGTTTTACAACAGGGGGCGCTTGGACTGAAGCTTTCTTT.

The chain links TRBV5-4 to TRBJ1-2; D is possibly TRBD1 (6 bases). The CDR3 is 15 amino acids. Trimming stripped 6 bases from V and 4 bases from J, with 19 bases between. CDR1 is SGHNT and CDR2 is YYREEE in the germline V gene (reference sequence). The CDR3 DNA is TGTGCCAGCAACCCCTCCGGGGGCAAGACCTATGGCTACACCTTC. Translation gives CASNPSGGKTYGYTF.

The genes are TRBV27 and TRBJ2-7, with D possibly TRBD1 on 7 matching bases. This CDR3 has 14 amino acids. Germline V gene lookup returns CDR1 MNHEY and CDR2 SMNVEV (reference sequence). V was pared by 8 bases and J by 7 bases, with 21 bases between. CDR3 bases: TGTGCCAGCGGGACGGCAGGGGGAGGAAGGGAGCAGTACTTC. Translated: CASGTAGGGREQYF.